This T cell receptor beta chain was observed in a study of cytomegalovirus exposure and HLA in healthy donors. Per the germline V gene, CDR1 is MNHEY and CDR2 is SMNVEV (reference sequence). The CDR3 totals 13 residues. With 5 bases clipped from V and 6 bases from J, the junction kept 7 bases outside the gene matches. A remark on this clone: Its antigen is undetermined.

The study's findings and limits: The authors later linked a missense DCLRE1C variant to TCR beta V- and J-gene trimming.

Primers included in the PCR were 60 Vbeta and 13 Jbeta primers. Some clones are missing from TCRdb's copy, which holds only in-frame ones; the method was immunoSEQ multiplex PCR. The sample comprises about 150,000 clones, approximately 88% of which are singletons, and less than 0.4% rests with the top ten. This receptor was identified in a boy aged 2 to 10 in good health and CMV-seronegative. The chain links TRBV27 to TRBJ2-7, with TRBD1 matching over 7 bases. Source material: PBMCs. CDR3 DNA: TGTGCCAGCAGTCCCTGGGACAGAGGCGAGCAGTACTTC. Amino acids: CASSPWDRGEQYF.